The rows below give T cell receptor beta chains drawn from one sample of a study of blood T cell repertoires in COVID-19. Using immunoSEQ multiplex PCR, the repertoire was profiled, and TCRdb retains in-frame clones only, with some absent. The table has 190,000 or so clones, almost 85% seen once. Sequencing was carried out using peripheral blood. Receptors originate from a human donor with acute or convalescent COVID-19. The donor label of this sample is uncertain. Both conserved end residues are part of each CDR3. D genes are given only for firm matches. Size is stated for part of the rows, as once, few or many counts, or as a class when the clone is expanded.

-	TRBV30	TRBD1	TRBJ1-1	12	TGTGCCTGGGACAGGGGGGGCACTGAAGCTTTCTTT	CAWDRGGTEAFF
-	TRBV6-5	TRBD1	TRBJ2-3	16	TGTGCCAGCAGTTACTCTGGGACAGGGGGCGCAGATACGCAGTATTTT	CASSYSGTGGADTQYF
-	TRBV7-9	TRBD2	TRBJ2-3	19	TGTGCCAGCAGCTTAGGTAGAGGCGTCCTAGCGGGGAGCACAGATACGCAGTATTTT	CASSLGRGVLAGSTDTQYF
-	TRBV7-2	TRBD2	TRBJ2-5	14	TGTGCCAGCAGGACACTAGCGGCTGGAGAGACCCAGTACTTC	CASRTLAAGETQYF
-	TRBV9	TRBD2	TRBJ2-1	15	TGTGCCAGCAGCGGAGGGACTAGCGGGAGGAATGAGCAGTTCTTC	CASSGGTSGRNEQFF
-	TRBV28	TRBD1	TRBJ2-1	15	TGTGCCAGCAGTTTAAACAGGGGGGCAATTGATGAGCAGTTCTTC	CASSLNRGAIDEQFF
-	TRBV15	TRBD1	TRBJ2-3	15	TGTGCCACCAGCAGGACAGGGCTCGGCACAGATACGCAGTATTTT	CATSRTGLGTDTQYF
-	TRBV28	TRBD1	TRBJ1-4	15	TGTGCCAGCAGTCTACTGGGACAGGGAAGTGAAAAACTGTTTTTT	CASSLLGQGSEKLFF
-	TRBV7-2	-	TRBJ1-3	13	TGTGCCAGCAGCTTAGGAAGGGGTGACACCATATATTTT	CASSLGRGDTIYF
-	TRBV28	TRBD1	TRBJ2-1	14	TGTGCCAGCATCAGGGCAGGGGGCTACAATGAGCAGTTCTTC	CASIRAGGYNEQFF
-	TRBV6-6	-	TRBJ1-5	15	TGTGCCAGCAGTTACGGGGGCAACCCTCGAGGACCCCAGCATTTT	CASSYGGNPRGPQHF
-	TRBV7-2	-	TRBJ1-2	15	TGTGCCAGCAGCACAGCCCTAACACCCGACTATGGCTACACCTTC	CASSTALTPDYGYTF
-	TRBV5-4	-	TRBJ2-7	15	TGTGCCAGCAGCGGCGGGACAGCCGACTCCTACGAGCAGTACTTC	CASSGGTADSYEQYF
-	TRBV14	TRBD1	TRBJ2-1	16	TGTGCCAGCAGCCGATCACGGGACAGGTTGGACAATGAGCAGTTCTTC	CASSRSRDRLDNEQFF
-	TRBV5-4	-	TRBJ2-2	13	TGTGCCAGCAGCTTGCTTTCGGCCGGGGAGCTGTTTTTT	CASSLLSAGELFF
-	TRBV2	-	TRBJ1-4	16	TGTGCCAGCAGTGTGGTAGGCATGAGGGCTAATGAAAAACTGTTTTTT	CASSVVGMRANEKLFF
-	TRBV7-3	-	TRBJ2-3	14	TGTGCCAGCAGCCTCGGGACTTCCACAGATACGCAGTATTTT	CASSLGTSTDTQYF
once	TRBV13	TRBD2	TRBJ2-1	16	TGTGCCAGCAGCATAGCGGGAGGGCCTAAGTACAATGAGCAGTTCTTC	CASSIAGGPKYNEQFF
-	TRBV27	-	TRBJ1-1	15	TGTGCCAGCAGTTCCTACAGCCCTGCGAACACTGAAGCTTTCTTT	CASSSYSPANTEAFF
-	TRBV6-4	-	TRBJ2-3	15	TGTGCCAGCAGTGTAAGCGGTTCTAGCACAGATACGCAGTATTTT	CASSVSGSSTDTQYF
-	TRBV27	TRBD1	TRBJ1-2	14	TGTGCCAGCAGTTTATCGGACAGGGCGGGTGGCTACACCTTC	CASSLSDRAGGYTF
-	TRBV24-1	TRBD1	TRBJ2-7	15	TGTGCCACCAGCTCCCGGGACAGGGATTCCTACGAGCAGTACTTC	CATSSRDRDSYEQYF
-	TRBV7-9	-	TRBJ2-1	16	TGTGCCAGCAGCCCAATCCAGACAGGCTCCTACAATGAGCAGTTCTTC	CASSPIQTGSYNEQFF
-	TRBV5-6	TRBD2	TRBJ2-3	16	TGTGCCAGCAGCTTGGGACTAGCGACTAGCACAGATACGCAGTATTTT	CASSLGLATSTDTQYF
-	TRBV4-1	-	TRBJ2-3	16	TGCGCCAGCAGCCACCAACCGGGACTGCTCACAGATACGCAGTATTTT	CASSHQPGLLTDTQYF
few	TRBV19	-	TRBJ1-1	13	TGTGCCAGCACGAACAGGGAGCGAACTGAAGCTTTCTTT	CASTNRERTEAFF
-	TRBV30	TRBD1	TRBJ1-2	18	TGTGCCTGGGCCCGATCTGGGACCGGGACAGGGAGGAACTATGGCTACACCTTC	CAWARSGTGTGRNYGYTF
-	TRBV9	TRBD1	TRBJ1-3	14	TGTGCCAGCAGCGTAGGGACAGGGCGAAACACCATATATTTT	CASSVGTGRNTIYF
-	TRBV9	TRBD2	TRBJ2-2	15	TGTGCCAGCAGCCTCAGCGGGAGGGCGTCCGGGGAGCTGTTTTTT	CASSLSGRASGELFF
-	TRBV4-1	TRBD1	TRBJ2-2	15	TGCGCCAGCAGCCAGGGACAGATCAACACCGGGGAGCTGTTTTTT	CASSQGQINTGELFF
-	TRBV29-1	-	TRBJ1-2	12	TGCAGCGTTCGATACACCACCTATGGCTACACCTTC	CSVRYTTYGYTF
-	TRBV6-6	-	TRBJ2-3	12	TGTGCCAGCAAGACTACCACAGATACGCAGTATTTT	CASKTTTDTQYF
-	TRBV25-1	-	TRBJ1-6	14	TGTGCCACGTCCCTGAGCTCCTATAATTCACCCCTCCACTTT	CATSLSSYNSPLHF
once	TRBV29-1	TRBD1	TRBJ1-5	13	TGCAGCGTCGGGACAGGGGAGGGTCAGCCCCAGCATTTT	CSVGTGEGQPQHF
few	TRBV20-1	-	TRBJ2-5	11	TGCAGTGCTAACAGGGAAGAGACCCAGTACTTC	CSANREETQYF
-	TRBV7-8	-	TRBJ1-6	18	TGTGCCAGCAGCTTAACAACCGGACAAGCGGGCGGTAATTCACCCCTCCACTTT	CASSLTTGQAGGNSPLHF
-	TRBV14	-	TRBJ2-1	14	TGTGCCAGCAGCCAAGCCCAGGGTGGCAATGAGCAGTTCTTC	CASSQAQGGNEQFF
-	TRBV9	-	TRBJ2-2	12	TGTGCCAGCAGCGCTTTGACCGGGGAGCTGTTTTTT	CASSALTGELFF
-	TRBV5-1	TRBD1	TRBJ2-7	13	TGCGCCAGCAGCTTTACAGGGGGCAACGAGCAGTACTTC	CASSFTGGNEQYF
-	TRBV7-3	-	TRBJ2-2	16	TGTGCCAGCAGCTTAATCCCGTTTCCAGGCACCGGGGAGCTGTTTTTT	CASSLIPFPGTGELFF
-	TRBV9	TRBD1	TRBJ1-1	13	TGTGCCAGCAGCGTGGACAGGTGGACTGAAGCTTTCTTT	CASSVDRWTEAFF
-	TRBV7-3	-	TRBJ2-6	13	TGTGCCAGCGGAGAAGGTGGGGCCAACGTCCTGACTTTC	CASGEGGANVLTF